Listed here are 16 T cell receptor beta chains from one sample, sequenced in a study of cytomegalovirus exposure and HLA in healthy donors. The PCR had 60 Vbeta and 13 Jbeta primers. Sequencing was performed with immunoSEQ multiplex PCR; in TCRdb, only in-frame clones are kept and a portion is missing. The data show over 100,000 clones, with almost 75% seen just once and about 8.4% held by the top ten. The source material was PBMCs. All receptors derive from a man aged 35-49 years in good health and CMV-seronegative.

The DNA of the CDR3 is TGTGCCAGCAGGCCCGGGGGGGGAACCTACGAGCAGTACTTC. Its translation: CASRPGGGTYEQYF. This chain connects TRBV6-1 to TRBJ2-7, with TRBD2 identical over 8 bases. The CDR3 runs to 14 residues. Trimming removed 6 bases from V and 2 bases from J; junction bases left unmatched: 6. CDR1 MNHNS and CDR2 SASEGT come from the germline V gene.

CDR3 coding DNA: TGTGCCAGCAGCCAAGAGGGCTTGACTAGCGGGGTATGGTCTGGGGCCAACGTCCTGACTTTC. Translated: CASSQEGLTSGVWSGANVLTF. The V gene is TRBV4-2, the J gene TRBJ2-6; 11 positions match TRBD2. Trimming cost V 0 bases and J 1 base; bases outside gene matches: 11. This CDR3 has 21 amino acids. Per germline, CDR1 LGHNA and CDR2 YNFKEQ.

V is TRBV5-4 and J is TRBJ1-4; TRBD1 might be the D (6 bases). V lost 4 bases and J lost 8, with 21 bases in between. This CDR3 spans 16 amino acids. The germline V gene has CDR1 SGHNT and CDR2 YYREEE (reference sequence). CDR3 residues: CASSEQGIQVSEKLFF. CDR3 DNA: TGTGCCAGCAGCGAACAGGGTATTCAGGTGTCGGAAAAACTGTTTTTT.

This clone has just a few counts. The CDR3 region has the DNA TGTGCCAGCAGCTTAGCTGACAGTGACATTCAGTACTTC. It yields the protein CASSLADSDIQYF. The rearrangement uses TRBV11-2 and TRBJ2-4, with D perhaps matching TRBD1 (5 bases). Trimming took 1 base from V and 8 from J, leaving 9 bases between them. Germline loops: CDR1 SGHAT, CDR2 FQNNGV. This CDR3 is 13 amino acids long.

V and J are TRBV28 and TRBJ2-3; the D is unclear. The CDR3 runs to 15 residues. CDR1 is MDHEN and CDR2 is SYDVKM in the germline V gene. Trimming left V 5 bases short and J 2 bases short, with 14 bases between. The CDR3 reads CASSILTEATDTQYF. CDR3 nucleotide sequence: TGTGCCAGCAGTATTTTGACCGAGGCCACAGATACGCAGTATTTT. The full variable domain, its missing parts supplied by reference TRBV28 and TRBJ2-3, is DVKVTQSSRYLVKRTGEKVFLECVQDMDHENMFWYRQDPGLGLRLIYFSYDVKMKEKGDIPEGYSVSREKKERFSLILESASTNQTSMYLCASSILTEATDTQYFGPGTRLTVL.

This clone has just a few counts. This CDR3 reads CASSGVQGETQYF. The CDR3 DNA sequence: TGTGCCAGTAGTGGGGTTCAGGGCGAGACCCAGTACTTC. The chain combines TRBV19 with TRBJ2-5, with D maybe TRBD1 (5 bases). The CDR3 is 13 residues long. V was trimmed by 5 bases and J by 5 bases, leaving 12 bases between them. Germline assignment: CDR1 LNHDA and CDR2 SQIVND (reference sequence).

This sequence joins TRBV30 and TRBJ1-2, with 8 positions matching TRBD1. The CDR3 extends over 13 amino acids. Looked up from germline, CDR1 is GTSNPN and CDR2 is SVGIG (reference sequence). Germline trimming cut 4 bases from V and 7 bases from J; bases unmatched to any gene: 8. CDR3 nucleotides: TGTGCCTGGAATGACAGGGGTCCGGGTGGCTACACCTTC. The encoded protein is CAWNDRGPGGYTF.

V gene TRBV23-1 combines with J gene TRBJ2-7; D gene uncertain. TRBV23-1 is filed as an ORF, its function uncertain. Trimming stripped 11 bases from V and 0 bases from J, with 14 bases between. The CDR3 has 13 amino acids. CDR3 sequence: CARQEDCSYEQYF. In DNA form, the CDR3 reads TGCGCCCGTCAAGAGGATTGCTCCTACGAGCAGTACTTC.

The sample holds a few counts of this clone. V gene TRBV19 combines with J gene TRBJ1-5; 9 positions match TRBD1. The CDR3 has 16 amino acids. Looked up from germline, CDR1 is LNHDA and CDR2 is SQIVND (reference sequence). After removal of 9 bases from V and 3 bases from J, the junction contained 12 bases not matched to a gene. The CDR3 DNA is TGTGCCAGCCAACCCACAGGGGGCTCCTACAATCAGCCCCAGCATTTT. Its protein is CASQPTGGSYNQPQHF.

The chain couples TRBV6-1 to TRBJ1-2, with 7 bases that match TRBD1. J lost 8 bases, V lost 4 bases, and 4 bases had no gene match. This CDR3 is 12 amino acids long. Germline values: CDR1 MNHNS, CDR2 SASEGT. CDR3 nucleotides: TGTGCCAGCAGTGGAAACAGGGGCGGCTACACCTTC. Amino acid sequence: CASSGNRGGYTF.

This clone was seen a handful of times. The rearrangement links TRBV9 to TRBJ2-3; possible D gene TRBD1, 5 bases. CDR3 length: 15 residues. V dropped 4 bases and J dropped 2 bases, with 14 bases sitting between them. Germline lookup yields CDR1 SGDLS and CDR2 YYNGEE. In nucleotides, the CDR3 is TGTGCCAGCAGCCCCACGGTGGGGCTCACAGATACGCAGTATTTT. Amino acids: CASSPTVGLTDTQYF.

The chain links TRBV4-1 to TRBJ2-7, with 10 positions matching TRBD1. Germline CDR1 and CDR2: MGHRA and YSYEKL. The CDR3 totals 14 residues. Trimming cost V 2 bases and J 3 bases; bases outside gene matches: 1. In DNA, the CDR3 is TGCGCCAGCAGCCAAAGGACAGGGGGCTACGAGCAGTACTTC. Translated, it gives CASSQRTGGYEQYF.

This chain connects TRBV6-4 to TRBJ2-3; 9 positions agree with TRBD1. The CDR3 contains 16 residues. Trimming cost V 4 bases and J 2 bases; bases outside gene matches: 7. Germline CDR1 is MRHNA and CDR2 is SNTAGT. CDR3 DNA sequence: TGTGCCAGCAGTGGCCCCGGGACAGGGCACACAGATACGCAGTATTTT. It specifies CASSGPGTGHTDTQYF.

This clone was seen only a few times. The rearrangement uses TRBV4-3 and TRBJ2-3, with 11 bases identical to TRBD2. CDR1 is LGHNA, CDR2 YSLEER, per germline. The CDR3 is made up of 17 amino acids. V trimming: 0 bases; J trimming: 4 bases; junction bases outside the gene matches: 6. The CDR3 DNA is TGCGCCAGCAGCCAAGATCGTAGCGGGGGGGCGGCAGATACGCAGTATTTT. Its protein is CASSQDRSGGAADTQYF.

This sequence joins TRBV4-2 and TRBJ2-2; D perhaps matches TRBD1 (5 bases). Germline V gene sequence: CDR1 LGHNA, CDR2 YNFKEQ. V was trimmed by 4 bases and J by 0 bases, leaving 9 bases between them. The CDR3 is 15 residues long. The CDR3: CASSRDSANTGELFF. The CDR3 nucleotides read TGTGCCAGCAGCCGTGACAGCGCGAACACCGGGGAGCTGTTTTTT.

This chain uses TRBV27 with TRBJ1-5; no clear D. Germline V gene lookup returns CDR1 MNHEY and CDR2 SMNVEV (reference sequence). This CDR3 has 14 residues. V was clipped by 4 bases and J by 0 bases, with 7 bases between them. CDR3 nucleotides: TGTGCCAGCAGTTGGGAGTATAGCAATCAGCCCCAGCATTTT. It yields the protein CASSWEYSNQPQHF.